This TCR beta chain originates from a study of OX40 agonist ivuxolimab in advanced cancers. CDR1 is KGHSH and CDR2 is LQKENI in the germline V gene. J gave up 1 base and V 3 bases, and 5 bases lay outside the gene matches. The length of the CDR3 is 16 residues. Sequenced by immunoSEQ multiplex PCR; TCRdb stores in-frame clones only, minus some. Of around 100,000 clones listed, approximately 90% are singletons. The V gene is TRBV18, the J gene TRBJ2-2; 7 positions agree with TRBD2. Sequenced here: CD4+ or CD8+ T cells sorted from blood, sampled in a trial of the OX40 agonist ivuxolimab. The receptor's source is an adult with an advanced solid tumor such as melanoma, head and neck, liver or kidney cancer. The DNA for the CDR3 is TGTGCCAGCTCACCCCGGGCTAGCGGGAACACCGGGGAGCTGTTTTTT. This sequence encodes CASSPRASGNTGELFF. Looking up the rest from reference TRBV18 and TRBJ2-2 gives the full variable domain: NAGVMQNPRHLVRRRGQEARLRCSPMKGHSHVYWYRQLPEEGLKFMVYLQKENIIDESGMPKERFSAEFPKEGPSILRIQQVVRGDSAAYFCASSPRASGNTGELFFGEGSRLTVL.